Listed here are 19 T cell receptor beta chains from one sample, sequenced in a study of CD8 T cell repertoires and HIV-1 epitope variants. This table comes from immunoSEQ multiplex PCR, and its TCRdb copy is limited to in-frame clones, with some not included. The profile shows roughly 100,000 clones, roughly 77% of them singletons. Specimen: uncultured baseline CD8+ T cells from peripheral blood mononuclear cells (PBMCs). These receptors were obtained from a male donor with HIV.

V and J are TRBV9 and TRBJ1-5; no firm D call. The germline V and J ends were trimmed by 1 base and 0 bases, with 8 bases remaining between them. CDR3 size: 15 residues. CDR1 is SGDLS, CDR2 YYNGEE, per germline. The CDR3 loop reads CASSVSAGSNQPQHF. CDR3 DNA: TGTGCCAGCAGCGTAAGTGCAGGTAGCAATCAGCCCCAGCATTTT.

CDR3 sequence: CARKIGGTNYGYTF. In DNA, the CDR3 is TGTGCCAGAAAAATTGGGGGTACTAACTATGGCTACACCTTC. This sequence joins TRBV5-3 and TRBJ1-2; maybe TRBD1 (5 bases). TRBV5-3 is marked as an open reading frame, function uncertain. V shed 6 bases and J shed 0 bases, with 12 bases lying between them. CDR3 length: 14 residues.

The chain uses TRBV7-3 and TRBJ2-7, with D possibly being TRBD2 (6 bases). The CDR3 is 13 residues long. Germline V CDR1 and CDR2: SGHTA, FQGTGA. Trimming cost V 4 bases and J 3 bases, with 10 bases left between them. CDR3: CASSSNSGYEQYF. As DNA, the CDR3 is TGTGCCAGCAGCTCGAATAGCGGCTACGAGCAGTACTTC.

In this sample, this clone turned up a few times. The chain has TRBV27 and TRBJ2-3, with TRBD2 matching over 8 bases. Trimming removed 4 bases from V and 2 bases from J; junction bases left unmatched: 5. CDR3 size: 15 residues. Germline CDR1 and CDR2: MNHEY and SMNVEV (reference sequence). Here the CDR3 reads CASSSQRGLTDTQYF. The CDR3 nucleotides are TGTGCCAGCAGTTCCCAGCGGGGGCTCACAGATACGCAGTATTTT.

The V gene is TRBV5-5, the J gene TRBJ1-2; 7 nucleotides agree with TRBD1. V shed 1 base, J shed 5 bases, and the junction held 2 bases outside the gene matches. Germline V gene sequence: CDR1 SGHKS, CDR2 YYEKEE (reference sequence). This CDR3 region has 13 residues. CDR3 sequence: CASSLNRGYGYTF. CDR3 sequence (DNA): TGTGCCAGCAGCTTGAACAGGGGTTATGGCTACACCTTC.

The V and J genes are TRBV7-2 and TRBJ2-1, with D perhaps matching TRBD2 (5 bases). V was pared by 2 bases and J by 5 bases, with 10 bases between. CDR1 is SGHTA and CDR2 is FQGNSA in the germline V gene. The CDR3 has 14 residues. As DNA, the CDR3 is TGTGCCAGCAGCTTACACCCGGGGAACAATGAGCAGTTCTTC. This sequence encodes CASSLHPGNNEQFF. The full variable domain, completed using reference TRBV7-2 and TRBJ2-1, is GAGVSQSPSNKVTEKGKDVELRCDPISGHTALYWYRQSLGQGLEFLIYFQGNSAPDKSGLPSDRFSAERTGGSVSTLTIQRTQQEDSAVYLCASSLHPGNNEQFFGPGTRLTVL.

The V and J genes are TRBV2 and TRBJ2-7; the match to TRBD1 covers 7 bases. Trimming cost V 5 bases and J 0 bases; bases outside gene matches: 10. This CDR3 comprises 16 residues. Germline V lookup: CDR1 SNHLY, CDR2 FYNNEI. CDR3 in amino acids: CASSRDRGISSYEQYF. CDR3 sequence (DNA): TGTGCCAGCAGTAGGGACAGAGGGATCAGCTCCTACGAGCAGTACTTC.

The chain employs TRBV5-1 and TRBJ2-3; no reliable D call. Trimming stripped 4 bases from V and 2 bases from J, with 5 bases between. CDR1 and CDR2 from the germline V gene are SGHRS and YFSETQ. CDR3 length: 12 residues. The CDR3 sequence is CASSETTDTQYF. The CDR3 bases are TGCGCCAGCAGCGAGACCACAGATACGCAGTATTTT.

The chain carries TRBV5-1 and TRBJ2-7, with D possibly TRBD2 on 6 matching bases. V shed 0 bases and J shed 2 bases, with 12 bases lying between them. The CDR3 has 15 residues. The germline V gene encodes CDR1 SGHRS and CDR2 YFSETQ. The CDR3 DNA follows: TGCGCCAGCAGCTTGGATACGGGAGCTCCCTACGAGCAGTACTTC. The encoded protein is CASSLDTGAPYEQYF.

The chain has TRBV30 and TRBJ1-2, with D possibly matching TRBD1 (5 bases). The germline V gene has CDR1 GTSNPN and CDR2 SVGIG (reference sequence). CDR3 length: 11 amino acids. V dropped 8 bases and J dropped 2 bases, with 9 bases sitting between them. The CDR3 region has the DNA TGTGCCGTGGGACCAAACTATGGCTACACCTTC. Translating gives CAVGPNYGYTF.

The CDR3 DNA reads TGCGCCAGCAGCTTGCGTCTAGGGGGCGAGAGGAATGAGCAGTTCTTC. As protein: CASSLRLGGERNEQFF. The chain uses TRBV5-1 and TRBJ2-1, with TRBD1 matching over 7 bases. V was clipped by 1 base and J by 7 bases; unmatched bases: 11. The CDR3 loop spans 16 amino acids. CDR1 is SGHRS and CDR2 is YFSETQ in the germline V gene. Supplemented by reference TRBV5-1 and TRBJ2-1, the full variable domain reads KAGVTQTPRYLIKTRGQQVTLSCSPISGHRSVSWYQQTPGQGLQFLFEYFSETQRNKGNFPGRFSGRQFSNSRSEMNVSTLELGDSALYLCASSLRLGGERNEQFFGPGTRLTVL.

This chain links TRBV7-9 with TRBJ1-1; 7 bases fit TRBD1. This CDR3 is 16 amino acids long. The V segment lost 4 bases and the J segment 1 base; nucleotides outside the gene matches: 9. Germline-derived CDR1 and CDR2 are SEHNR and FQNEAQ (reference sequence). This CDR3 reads CASSSPFGQANTEAFF. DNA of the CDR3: TGTGCCAGCAGCTCCCCCTTTGGACAGGCGAACACTGAAGCTTTCTTT.

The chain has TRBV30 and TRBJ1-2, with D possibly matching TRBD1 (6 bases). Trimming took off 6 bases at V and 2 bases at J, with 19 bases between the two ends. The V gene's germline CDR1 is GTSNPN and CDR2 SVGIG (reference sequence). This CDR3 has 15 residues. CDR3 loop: CACTLRDTRNYGYTF. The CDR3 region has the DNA TGTGCCTGCACCTTGAGGGACACCAGAAACTATGGCTACACCTTC.

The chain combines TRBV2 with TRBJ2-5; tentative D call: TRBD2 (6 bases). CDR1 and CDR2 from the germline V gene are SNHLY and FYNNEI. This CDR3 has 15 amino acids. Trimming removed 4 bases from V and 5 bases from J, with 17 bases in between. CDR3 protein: CASSATIGSDETQYF. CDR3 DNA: TGTGCCAGCAGTGCTACTATCGGGAGTGACGAGACCCAGTACTTC.

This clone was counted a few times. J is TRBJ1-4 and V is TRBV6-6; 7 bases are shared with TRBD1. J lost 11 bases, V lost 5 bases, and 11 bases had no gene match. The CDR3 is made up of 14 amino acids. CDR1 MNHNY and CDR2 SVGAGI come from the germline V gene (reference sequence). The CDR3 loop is CASSPGQALTKLFF. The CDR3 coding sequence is TGTGCCAGCAGTCCAGGACAGGCTCTAACGAAACTGTTTTTT.

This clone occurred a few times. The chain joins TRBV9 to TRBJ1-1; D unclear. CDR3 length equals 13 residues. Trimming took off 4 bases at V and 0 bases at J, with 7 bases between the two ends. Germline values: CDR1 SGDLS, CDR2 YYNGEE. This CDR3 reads CASSTQVNTEAFF. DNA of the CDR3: TGTGCCAGCAGCACCCAGGTGAACACTGAAGCTTTCTTT.

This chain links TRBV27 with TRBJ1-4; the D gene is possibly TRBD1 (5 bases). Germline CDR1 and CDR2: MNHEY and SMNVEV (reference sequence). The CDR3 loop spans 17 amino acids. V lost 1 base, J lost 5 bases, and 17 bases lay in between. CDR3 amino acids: CASSLWGSPRSNEKLFF. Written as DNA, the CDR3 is TGTGCCAGCAGTTTATGGGGGTCCCCTCGTTCGAATGAAAAACTGTTTTTT. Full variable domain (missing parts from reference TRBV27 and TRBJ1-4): EAQVTQNPRYLITVTGKKLTVTCSQNMNHEYMSWYRQDPGLGLRQIYYSMNVEVTDKGDVPEGYKVSRKEKRNFPLILESPSPNQTSLYFCASSLWGSPRSNEKLFFGSGTQLSVL.

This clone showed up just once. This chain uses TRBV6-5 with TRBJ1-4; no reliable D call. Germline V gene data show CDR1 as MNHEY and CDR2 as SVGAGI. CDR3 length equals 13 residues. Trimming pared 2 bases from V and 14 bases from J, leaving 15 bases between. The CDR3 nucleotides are TGTGCCAGCAGTTACAAGTCAGGAGATTCTCTGTTTTTT. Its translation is CASSYKSGDSLFF.

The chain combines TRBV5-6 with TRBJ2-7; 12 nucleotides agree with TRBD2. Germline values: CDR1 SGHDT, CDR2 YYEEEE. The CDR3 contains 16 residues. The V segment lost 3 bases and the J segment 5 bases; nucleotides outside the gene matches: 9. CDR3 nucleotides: TGTGCCAGCAGCTACCTTGGGACTAGCGGGTTCGACGAGCAGTACTTC. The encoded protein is CASSYLGTSGFDEQYF. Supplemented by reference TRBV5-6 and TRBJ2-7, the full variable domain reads DAGVTQSPTHLIKTRGQQVTLRCSPKSGHDTVSWYQQALGQGPQFIFQYYEEEERQRGNFPDRFSGHQFPNYSSELNVNALLLGDSALYLCASSYLGTSGFDEQYFGPGTRLTVT.